The present T cell receptor beta chain was sequenced within a study of human T cells and chemical hapten exposure. On the study more broadly: Patch tests delivered 0.01% DPC to the upper back and were evaluated at 6 days.

General observations from the study: A positive correlation with patch test score was found for PT1 expanded TCR counts. Once DPC sensitization occurred, TCRs above 1 in 1000 frequency showed no change.

As to time point: patch test 1, 2 weeks after DPC sensitization. Sample treatment: therapeutic diphenylcyclopropenone sensitization with weekly scalp DPC. Unfractionated whole blood served as the source for total RNA extraction. The V gene lost 1 base and the J gene lost 0 bases, with 16 bases spanning the gap. Germline V lookup: CDR1 LGHDT, CDR2 YNNKEL (reference sequence). This CDR3 contains 17 residues. TCRdb reanalysed the RACE reads using MiXCR and keeps one entry per CDR3 protein. The table includes fewer than 400,000 distinct CDR3 sequences, 6% to 8.5% detected once. This clonotype was seen only a few times. Its target is unknown.

The specimen was whole blood, collected in connection with sensitization to the hapten diphenylcyclopropenone (DPC). This clonotype was sampled from a woman between 18 and 29 years old with alopecia areata. Some clones in this sample may be carry-over from other donors' samples. The chain carries TRBV3-1 and TRBJ2-7; the D gene is possibly TRBD1 (6 bases). This CDR3 is CASSQGDNLPSSYEQYF. The CDR3 coding sequence is TGTGCCAGCAGCCAAGGGGACAACTTACCGAGCTCCTACGAGCAGTACTTC.